The 29 T cell receptor beta chains presented below share a single source sample, sequenced in a study of technical replicates of blood from a few donors. The table came from immunoSEQ multiplex PCR; TCRdb's copy has only in-frame clones and leaves some out. The sample shows about 80,000 clones, about 95% of them seen only once. Input material: T cells isolated from PBMCs. The receptors here all came from a human donor in good health.

The V call is TRBV6-5, the J call TRBJ2-2; 9 positions agree with TRBD2. V was clipped by 2 bases and J by 8 bases; unmatched bases: 6. The CDR3 length is 15 residues. Looked up from germline, CDR1 is MNHEY and CDR2 is SVGAGI. The CDR3 DNA sequence: TGTGCCAGCAGTTACGGCGGGAGGGCCTCGGGGGAGCTGTTTTTT. Protein sequence: CASSYGGRASGELFF.

This clone was counted a single time. The CDR3 loop reads CASSLSGRDEQFF. DNA for the CDR3: TGTGCCAGCAGTTTAAGCGGGAGAGATGAGCAGTTCTTC. The chain recombines TRBV27 with TRBJ2-1, with 8 nucleotides matching TRBD2. CDR3 length equals 13 residues. V was clipped by 2 bases and J by 8 bases; unmatched bases: 2. CDR1 is MNHEY and CDR2 is SMNVEV in the germline V gene (reference sequence).

The sample holds one count of this clone. The chain combines TRBV15 with TRBJ2-2, with 9 positions matching TRBD2. The junction had 8 bases not matched to a gene; V was cut back by 5 bases and J by 4 bases. This CDR3 is 16 amino acids long. CDR1 is LNHNV, CDR2 YYDKDF, per germline (reference sequence). The CDR3 protein is CATSSSTSGFTGELFF. In DNA form, the CDR3 reads TGTGCCACCAGCTCATCGACTAGCGGATTCACCGGGGAGCTGTTTTTT.

The rearrangement joins TRBV6-1 to TRBJ1-1, with 7 nucleotides matching TRBD1. The germline V gene has CDR1 MNHNS and CDR2 SASEGT. The CDR3 extends over 15 amino acids. Unmatched junction bases numbered 9, after V lost 4 bases and J lost 4 bases. The CDR3: CASSVVQGVGTEAFF. DNA of the CDR3: TGTGCCAGCAGTGTTGTGCAGGGGGTGGGCACTGAAGCTTTCTTT.

This sequence joins TRBV19 and TRBJ1-4, with D maybe TRBD1 (5 bases). The germline V and J ends were trimmed by 3 bases and 5 bases, with 10 bases remaining between them. The CDR3 length is 14 residues. CDR1 is LNHDA, CDR2 SQIVND, per germline (reference sequence). In nucleotides, the CDR3 is TGTGCCAGTAGTATTTGGGGCACCAATGAAAAACTGTTTTTT. Residues: CASSIWGTNEKLFF.

This chain uses TRBV4-1 with TRBJ2-1; TRBD2 matches at 7 bases. In germline, CDR1 is MGHRA, CDR2 YSYEKL. CDR3 length: 16 residues. Trimming took 4 bases from V and 2 from J; bases not matched to a gene: 8. The chain's CDR3 is CASSRVAGVAYNEQFF. The CDR3 DNA sequence: TGCGCCAGCAGCCGAGTGGCGGGAGTGGCCTACAATGAGCAGTTCTTC.

V gene TRBV5-8 combines with J gene TRBJ2-5; D might be TRBD2 (5 bases). Trimming removed 0 bases from V and 1 base from J, with 7 bases in between. CDR1 is SGHTS and CDR2 is YDEGEE in the germline V gene. The CDR3 runs 14 residues. CDR3 residues: CASSLGGFQETQYF. The CDR3 nucleotides are TGTGCCAGCAGCTTGGGAGGGTTCCAAGAGACCCAGTACTTC.

This chain joins TRBV6-5 and TRBJ1-1, with D uncertain. Germline V gives CDR1 MNHEY, CDR2 SVGAGI. Trimming took 8 bases from V and 1 from J, leaving 11 bases between them. This CDR3 spans 13 amino acids. The CDR3: CASSTGRNTEAFF. The CDR3 region has the DNA TGTGCCAGCTCAACTGGTAGGAACACTGAAGCTTTCTTT.

CDR3 sequence: CASSQLPESPQYF. CDR3 nucleotide sequence: TGTGCCAGCAGCCAACTTCCGGAGTCCCCACAGTACTTC. The chain is built from TRBV11-3 and TRBJ2-5; D unresolved. V was pared by 5 bases and J by 11 bases, with 18 bases between. CDR3 length equals 13 residues. Germline V gives CDR1 SGHNT, CDR2 YENEEA.

The chain carries TRBV10-3 and TRBJ2-1; D may be TRBD1 (5 bases). Germline V gene sequence: CDR1 ENHRY, CDR2 SYGVKD. CDR3 length equals 17 residues. Trimming removed 6 bases from V and 4 bases from J, with 22 bases in between. CDR3 region: CAISYSDTAPSYNEQFF. The CDR3 DNA follows: TGTGCCATCAGCTACTCGGACACGGCTCCCTCTTACAATGAGCAGTTCTTC.

The gene calls are TRBV10-3 and TRBJ1-3; 8 bases match TRBD1. Germline CDR1 is ENHRY and CDR2 is SYGVKD. V lost 6 bases to trimming and J lost 1 base; unmatched junction nucleotides: 2. The CDR3 sequence is 14 residues long. CDR3 sequence reads: CAISGQGSGNTIYF. CDR3 in DNA: TGTGCCATCAGCGGACAGGGTTCTGGAAACACCATATATTTT.

V gene TRBV19 combines with J gene TRBJ1-1, with 9 bases matching TRBD1. The germline gives CDR1 LNHDA, CDR2 SQIVND (reference sequence). V shed 7 bases and J 4 bases; nucleotides not matched to a gene: 19. The CDR3 covers 18 residues. CDR3 sequence (DNA): TGTGCCAGTACCGAAGAAGGGTGGACAGGGGCGAAAATCACTGAAGCTTTCTTT. It specifies CASTEEGWTGAKITEAFF.

This clone showed up just once. For the CDR3, the DNA is TGTGCCAGCAGCTTACACTTAACCTACGAGCAGTACTTC. Translated, it gives CASSLHLTYEQYF. The rearrangement uses TRBV11-2 and TRBJ2-7, with D uncertain. The germline V and J ends were trimmed by 2 bases and 2 bases, with 7 bases remaining between them. This CDR3 has 13 residues. The germline V gene has CDR1 SGHAT and CDR2 FQNNGV.

The gene calls are TRBV5-1 and TRBJ2-1; 11 nucleotides match TRBD2. The CDR3 is made up of 15 amino acids. V shed 6 bases and J 6 bases; nucleotides not matched to a gene: 8. Germline assignment: CDR1 SGHRS and CDR2 YFSETQ. In nucleotides, the CDR3 is TGCGCCAGCACGTTTTGGCTAGCGGGAGGCAATGAGCAGTTCTTC. Its translation is CASTFWLAGGNEQFF.

This clone came up a few times. The same CDR3 also results from other DNA sequences found in this sample. The chain recombines TRBV7-2 with TRBJ2-7; 14 bases agree with TRBD2. CDR1 is SGHTA, CDR2 FQGNSA, per germline. J lost 4 bases, V lost 4 bases, and 3 bases had no gene match. The CDR3 spans 15 residues. This CDR3 reads CASSSGLAGVYEQYF. CDR3 in DNA: TGTGCCAGCAGCTCGGGACTAGCGGGAGTGTACGAGCAGTACTTC. Together with reference TRBV7-2 and TRBJ2-7, the CDR3 gives the full variable domain: GAGVSQSPSNKVTEKGKDVELRCDPISGHTALYWYRQSLGQGLEFLIYFQGNSAPDKSGLPSDRFSAERTGGSVSTLTIQRTQQEDSAVYLCASSSGLAGVYEQYFGPGTRLTVT.

V usage is TRBV27 and J usage is TRBJ2-1; 7 bases line up with TRBD1. CDR1 is MNHEY, CDR2 SMNVEV, per germline (reference sequence). V shed 6 bases, J shed 10 bases, and the junction held 6 bases outside the gene matches. This CDR3 spans 12 amino acids. This CDR3 reads CASSLGGNEQFF. CDR3 in DNA: TGTGCCAGCAGCCTAGGGGGCAACGAGCAGTTCTTC.

This chain uses TRBV18 with TRBJ1-3; D gene unclear. Germline-derived CDR1 and CDR2 are KGHSH and LQKENI. Trimming left V 4 bases short and J 0 bases short, with 28 bases between. There are 21 residues in the CDR3. For the CDR3, the DNA is TGTGCCAGCTCACTCCTCGCAGTGGCTGGTCCCGACGGACTCTCTGGAAACACCATATATTTT. Translating it yields CASSLLAVAGPDGLSGNTIYF.

The CDR3 sequence: CASSVAAGVNYEQYF. Written as DNA, the CDR3 is TGTGCCAGCAGCGTAGCGGCAGGGGTCAACTACGAGCAGTACTTC. This chain uses TRBV9 with TRBJ2-7; D may be TRBD1 (6 bases). This CDR3 is built from 15 residues. Germline V gene lookup returns CDR1 SGDLS and CDR2 YYNGEE. V was clipped by 0 bases and J by 3 bases, with 13 bases between them.

This rearrangement joins TRBV4-3 to TRBJ2-1; 11 bases align to TRBD2. The germline CDR1 and CDR2 sequences are LGHNA and YSLEER. The CDR3 totals 19 residues. With V trimmed by 1 base and J by 0 bases, 8 bases remained unmatched. CDR3 in DNA: TGCGCCAGCAGCCAAGGACTAGCGGGAAAAAAGGGCTCCTACAATGAGCAGTTCTTC. As protein: CASSQGLAGKKGSYNEQFF.

This chain uses TRBV6-5 with TRBJ1-5, with TRBD1 identical over 9 bases. Germline V gives CDR1 MNHEY, CDR2 SVGAGI. This CDR3 is built from 15 residues. V lost 6 bases to trimming and J lost 2 bases; unmatched junction nucleotides: 5. The CDR3 DNA reads TGTGCCAGCAGATCCGGGACAGGGCGCAATCAGCCCCAGCATTTT. It specifies CASRSGTGRNQPQHF.

The V gene is TRBV4-1, the J gene TRBJ2-2, with D maybe TRBD1 (5 bases). Germline-derived CDR1 and CDR2 are MGHRA and YSYEKL. This CDR3 region has 16 residues. The V end lost 3 bases, the J end lost 0 bases, and 11 bases lay between the germline ends. CDR3 in amino acids: CASSHPREPNTGELFF. The CDR3, as DNA: TGCGCCAGCAGCCATCCCAGGGAACCGAACACCGGGGAGCTGTTTTTT.

The rearrangement links TRBV23-1 to TRBJ2-3; the match to TRBD2 covers 7 bases. TRBV23-1 qualifies as an ORF whose function is uncertain. J lost 2 bases, V lost 0 bases, and 8 bases had no gene match. This CDR3 has 17 residues. The CDR3 bases are TGCGCCAGCAGTCAATCCTCGCTGGGGGGGGACACAGATACGCAGTATTTT. It codes for CASSQSSLGGDTDTQYF.

The chain joins TRBV30 to TRBJ2-7, with D possibly matching TRBD2 (5 bases). CDR3 size: 12 residues. Between the trimmed V and J ends, which lost 0 bases and 9 bases, there was a span of 12 bases. In germline, CDR1 is GTSNPN, CDR2 SVGIG (reference sequence). CDR3 protein: CAWSVGRGRQYF. The CDR3 region has the DNA TGTGCCTGGAGTGTCGGACGGGGAAGGCAGTACTTC.

This clone has only one observation. V gene TRBV4-1 combines with J gene TRBJ2-7, with D tentatively TRBD2 (6 bases). This CDR3 region has 14 residues. The germline CDR1 and CDR2 sequences are MGHRA and YSYEKL. V was pared by 3 bases and J by 2 bases, with 11 bases between. This chain's CDR3 is CASSQRDSTYEQYF. The CDR3 region has the DNA TGCGCCAGCAGCCAGCGGGACTCAACCTACGAGCAGTACTTC.

V is TRBV2 and J is TRBJ1-1; possible D gene TRBD1, 6 bases. Trimming shortened V by 5 bases and J by 0 bases, and 10 bases separated the two germline ends. CDR3 size: 14 residues. The germline gives CDR1 SNHLY, CDR2 FYNNEI. The CDR3 reads CASSWTEMNTEAFF. CDR3 nucleotides: TGTGCCAGCAGTTGGACAGAGATGAACACTGAAGCTTTCTTT. The full variable domain, in which reference TRBV2 and TRBJ1-1 provide the parts outside the CDR3, is EPEVTQTPSHQVTQMGQEVILRCVPISNHLYFYWYRQILGQKVEFLVSFYNNEISEKSEIFDDQFSVERPDGSNFTLKIRSTKLEDSAMYFCASSWTEMNTEAFFGQGTRLTVV.

The chain recombines TRBV7-3 with TRBJ2-2, with D possibly TRBD1 on 7 matching bases. The CDR3 has 15 residues. Trimming pared 6 bases from V and 5 bases from J, leaving 16 bases between. The germline gives CDR1 SGHTA, CDR2 FQGTGA. CDR3 bases: TGTGCCAGCAGTCAGGGGGGACGGCTAACCGGGGAGCTGTTTTTT. Protein product: CASSQGGRLTGELFF.

The chain employs TRBV10-3 and TRBJ1-2; D is unresolved. The V gene lost 10 bases and the J gene lost 13 bases, with 19 bases spanning the gap. This CDR3 has 11 amino acids. The V gene's germline CDR1 is ENHRY and CDR2 SYGVKD. In DNA form, the CDR3 reads TGTGCCACGCTCTCAGAGGATTCCGCCACCTTC. The encoded protein is CATLSEDSATF.

The chain couples TRBV28 to TRBJ2-3; 9 bases map to TRBD1. Germline V CDR1 and CDR2: MDHEN, SYDVKM. J was trimmed by 5 bases and V by 6 bases; bases with no gene match: 3. The CDR3 spans 13 residues. The CDR3 DNA sequence: TGTGCCAGCAGGGACAGGGGAGGAGATACGCAGTATTTT. It encodes CASRDRGGDTQYF.

The chain is built from TRBV6-5 and TRBJ2-7; perhaps TRBD2 as D (6 bases). The CDR3 is made up of 14 amino acids. Trimming shortened V by 11 bases and J by 7 bases, and 24 bases separated the two germline ends. In germline, CDR1 is MNHEY, CDR2 SVGAGI. DNA for the CDR3: TGTGCCGCCCAACGCCAGGGCGCGACTAGGGAGCAGTACTTC. Amino acid sequence: CAAQRQGATREQYF.